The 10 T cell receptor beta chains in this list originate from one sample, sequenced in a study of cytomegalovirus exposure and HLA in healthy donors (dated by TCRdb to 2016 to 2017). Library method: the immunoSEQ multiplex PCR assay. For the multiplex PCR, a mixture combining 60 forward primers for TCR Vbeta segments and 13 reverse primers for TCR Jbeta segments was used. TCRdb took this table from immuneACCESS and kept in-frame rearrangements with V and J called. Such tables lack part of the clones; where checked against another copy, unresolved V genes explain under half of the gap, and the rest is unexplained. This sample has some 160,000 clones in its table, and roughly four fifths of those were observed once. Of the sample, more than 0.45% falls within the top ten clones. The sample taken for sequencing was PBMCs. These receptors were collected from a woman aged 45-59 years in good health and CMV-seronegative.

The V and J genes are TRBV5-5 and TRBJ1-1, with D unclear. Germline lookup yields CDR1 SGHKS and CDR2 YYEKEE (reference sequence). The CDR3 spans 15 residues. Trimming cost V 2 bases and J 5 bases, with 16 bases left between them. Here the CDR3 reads CASSFRVGAGTEAFF. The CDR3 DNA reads TGTGCCAGCAGCTTCCGTGTGGGAGCCGGGACTGAAGCTTTCTTT.

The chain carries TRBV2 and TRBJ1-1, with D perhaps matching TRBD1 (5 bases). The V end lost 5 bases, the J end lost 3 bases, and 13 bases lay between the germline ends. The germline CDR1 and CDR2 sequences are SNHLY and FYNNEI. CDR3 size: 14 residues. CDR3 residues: CASSKTQADTEAFF. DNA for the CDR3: TGTGCCAGCAGTAAAACACAGGCTGACACTGAAGCTTTCTTT.

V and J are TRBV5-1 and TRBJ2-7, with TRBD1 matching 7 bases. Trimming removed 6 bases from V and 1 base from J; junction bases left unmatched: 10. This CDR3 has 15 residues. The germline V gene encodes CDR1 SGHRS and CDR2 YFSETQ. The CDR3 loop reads CASNPAGGPSYEQYF. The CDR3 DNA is TGCGCCAGCAACCCTGCAGGGGGACCTTCCTACGAGCAGTACTTC.

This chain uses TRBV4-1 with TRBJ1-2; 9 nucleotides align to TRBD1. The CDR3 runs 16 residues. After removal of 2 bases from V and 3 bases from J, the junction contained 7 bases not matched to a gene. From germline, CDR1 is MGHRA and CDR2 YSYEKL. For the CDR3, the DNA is TGCGCCAGCAGCCAACCATTACAGGGGGCCCACTATGGCTACACCTTC. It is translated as CASSQPLQGAHYGYTF.

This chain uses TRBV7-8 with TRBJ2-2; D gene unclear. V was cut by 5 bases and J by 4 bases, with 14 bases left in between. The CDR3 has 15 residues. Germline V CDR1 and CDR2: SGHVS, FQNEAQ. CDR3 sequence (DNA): TGTGCCAGCAGCAGCGTAGTTGTGGGCACCGGGGAGCTGTTTTTT. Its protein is CASSSVVVGTGELFF.

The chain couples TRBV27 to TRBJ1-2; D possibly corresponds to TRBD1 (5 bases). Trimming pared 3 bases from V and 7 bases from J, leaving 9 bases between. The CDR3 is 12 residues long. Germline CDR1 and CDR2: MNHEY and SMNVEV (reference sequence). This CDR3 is CASSFWGRGYTF. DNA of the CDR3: TGTGCCAGCAGTTTCTGGGGCCGTGGCTACACCTTC.

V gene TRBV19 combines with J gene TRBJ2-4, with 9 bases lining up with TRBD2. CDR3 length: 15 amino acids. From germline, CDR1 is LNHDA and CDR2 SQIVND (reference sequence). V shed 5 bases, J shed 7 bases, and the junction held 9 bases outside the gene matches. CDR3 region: CASSEVAGVDNIQYF. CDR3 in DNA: TGTGCCAGTAGTGAGGTAGCGGGAGTTGACAACATTCAGTACTTC.

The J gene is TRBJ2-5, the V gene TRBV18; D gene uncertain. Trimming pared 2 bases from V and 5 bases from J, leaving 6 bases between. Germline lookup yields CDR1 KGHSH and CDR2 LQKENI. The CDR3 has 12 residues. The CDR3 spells CASSPWPETQYF. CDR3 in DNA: TGTGCCAGCTCACCATGGCCGGAGACCCAGTACTTC.

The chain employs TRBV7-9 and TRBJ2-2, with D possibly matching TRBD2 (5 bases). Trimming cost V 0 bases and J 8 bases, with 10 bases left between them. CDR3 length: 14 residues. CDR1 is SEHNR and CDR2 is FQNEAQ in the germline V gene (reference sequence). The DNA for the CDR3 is TGTGCCAGCAGCTTAGCGCGGGCCTCTGGGGAGCTGTTTTTT. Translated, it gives CASSLARASGELFF.

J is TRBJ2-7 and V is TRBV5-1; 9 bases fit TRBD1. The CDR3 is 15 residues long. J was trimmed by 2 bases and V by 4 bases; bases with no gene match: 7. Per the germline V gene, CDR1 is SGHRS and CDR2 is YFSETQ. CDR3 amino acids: CASSPGTGKPYEQYF. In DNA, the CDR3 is TGCGCCAGCAGCCCCGGGACAGGGAAGCCCTACGAGCAGTACTTC.